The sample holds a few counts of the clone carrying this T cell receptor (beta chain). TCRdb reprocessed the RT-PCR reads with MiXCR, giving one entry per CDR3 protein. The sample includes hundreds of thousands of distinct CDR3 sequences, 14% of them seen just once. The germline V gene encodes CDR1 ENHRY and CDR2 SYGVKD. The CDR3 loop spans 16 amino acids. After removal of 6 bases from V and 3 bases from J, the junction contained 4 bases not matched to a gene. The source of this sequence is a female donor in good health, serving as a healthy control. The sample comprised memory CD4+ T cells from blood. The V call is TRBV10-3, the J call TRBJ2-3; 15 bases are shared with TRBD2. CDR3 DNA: TGTGCCATCAGCAGGACTAGCGGGGGGGAAACAGATACGCAGTATTTT. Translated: CAISRTSGGETDTQYF.